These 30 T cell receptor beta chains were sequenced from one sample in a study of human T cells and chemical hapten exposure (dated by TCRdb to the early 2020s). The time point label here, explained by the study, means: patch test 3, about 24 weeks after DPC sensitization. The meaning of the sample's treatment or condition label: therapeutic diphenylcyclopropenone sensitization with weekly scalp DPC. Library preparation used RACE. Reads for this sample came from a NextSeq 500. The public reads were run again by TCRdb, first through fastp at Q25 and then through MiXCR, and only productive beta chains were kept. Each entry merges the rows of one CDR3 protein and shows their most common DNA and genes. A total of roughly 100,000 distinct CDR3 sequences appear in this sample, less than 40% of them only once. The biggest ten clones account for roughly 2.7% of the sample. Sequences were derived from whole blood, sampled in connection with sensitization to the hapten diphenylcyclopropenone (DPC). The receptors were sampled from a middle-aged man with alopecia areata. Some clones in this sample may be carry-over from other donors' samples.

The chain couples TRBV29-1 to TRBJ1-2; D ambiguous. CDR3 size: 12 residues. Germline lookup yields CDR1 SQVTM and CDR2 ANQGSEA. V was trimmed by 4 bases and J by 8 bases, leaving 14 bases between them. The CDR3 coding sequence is TGCAGCGTTGGGAGTCCAACCCGGGGCTACACCTTC. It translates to CSVGSPTRGYTF.

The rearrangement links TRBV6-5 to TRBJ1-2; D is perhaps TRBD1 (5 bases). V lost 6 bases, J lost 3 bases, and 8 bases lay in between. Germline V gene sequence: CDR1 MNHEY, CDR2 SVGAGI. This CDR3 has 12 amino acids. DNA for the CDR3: TGTGCCAGCAGGGGGCCGGACTATGGCTACACCTTC. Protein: CASRGPDYGYTF.

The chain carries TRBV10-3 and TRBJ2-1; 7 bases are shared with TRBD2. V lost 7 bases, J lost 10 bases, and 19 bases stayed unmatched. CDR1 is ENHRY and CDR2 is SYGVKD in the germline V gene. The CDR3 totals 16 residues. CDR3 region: CAINQRSTSLQEEQFF. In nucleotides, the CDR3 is TGTGCCATCAATCAGAGGTCGACTAGCCTACAGGAGGAGCAGTTCTTC.

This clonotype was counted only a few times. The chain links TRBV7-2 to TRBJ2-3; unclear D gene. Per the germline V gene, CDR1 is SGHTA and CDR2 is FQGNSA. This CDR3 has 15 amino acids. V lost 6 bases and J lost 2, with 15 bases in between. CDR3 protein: CASSPPDPFTDTQYF. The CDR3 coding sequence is TGTGCCAGCAGTCCCCCGGACCCCTTCACAGATACGCAGTATTTT.

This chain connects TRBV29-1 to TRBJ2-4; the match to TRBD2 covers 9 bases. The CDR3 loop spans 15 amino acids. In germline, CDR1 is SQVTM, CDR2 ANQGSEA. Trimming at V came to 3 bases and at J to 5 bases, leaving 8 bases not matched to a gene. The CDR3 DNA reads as TGCAGCGTTGAGTCCCTAGCGGGACCCGAAAACATTCAGTACTTC. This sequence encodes CSVESLAGPENIQYF.

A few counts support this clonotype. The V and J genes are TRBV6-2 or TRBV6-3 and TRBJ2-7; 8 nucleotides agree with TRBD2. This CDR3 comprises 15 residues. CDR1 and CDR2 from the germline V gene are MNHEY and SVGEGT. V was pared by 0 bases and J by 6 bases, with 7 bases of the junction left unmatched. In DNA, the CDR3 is TGTGCCAGCAGTTACTCGGGCAGCGGGAGTAGCGAGCAGTACGTC. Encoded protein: CASSYSGSGSSEQYV.

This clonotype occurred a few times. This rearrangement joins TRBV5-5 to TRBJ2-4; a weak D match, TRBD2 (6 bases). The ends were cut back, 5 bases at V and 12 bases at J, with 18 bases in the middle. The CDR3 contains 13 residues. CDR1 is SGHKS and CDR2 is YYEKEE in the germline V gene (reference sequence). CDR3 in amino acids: CASSRDSLGDQYF. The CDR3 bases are TGTGCCAGCAGTCGGGACTCCCTCGGGGATCAGTACTTC.

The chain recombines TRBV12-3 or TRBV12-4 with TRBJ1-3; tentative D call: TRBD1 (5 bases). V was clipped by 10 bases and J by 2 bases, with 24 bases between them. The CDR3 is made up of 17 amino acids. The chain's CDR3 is CAMTFRVKFSPGNTIYF. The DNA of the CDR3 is TGTGCCATGACCTTCAGGGTTAAGTTTTCACCTGGAAACACCATATATTTT.

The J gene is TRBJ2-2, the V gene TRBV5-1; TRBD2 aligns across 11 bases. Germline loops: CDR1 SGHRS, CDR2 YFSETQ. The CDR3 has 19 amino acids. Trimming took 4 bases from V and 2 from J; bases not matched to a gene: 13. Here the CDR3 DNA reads TGCGCCAGCAGCCACATCAAATTAGCGGGAGGGCCAAACACCGGGGAGCTGTTTTTT. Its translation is CASSHIKLAGGPNTGELFF.

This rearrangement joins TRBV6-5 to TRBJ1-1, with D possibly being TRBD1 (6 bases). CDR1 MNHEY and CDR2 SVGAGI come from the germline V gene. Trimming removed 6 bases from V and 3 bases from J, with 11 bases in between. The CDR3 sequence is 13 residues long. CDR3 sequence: CASSPGQYTEAFF. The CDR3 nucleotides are TGTGCCAGCAGCCCTGGACAGTACACTGAAGCTTTCTTT.

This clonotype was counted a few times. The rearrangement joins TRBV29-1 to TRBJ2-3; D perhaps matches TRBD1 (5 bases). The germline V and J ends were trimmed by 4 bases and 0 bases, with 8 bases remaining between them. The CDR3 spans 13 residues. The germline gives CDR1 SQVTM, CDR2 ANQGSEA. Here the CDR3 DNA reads TGCAGCGTTGCGACAGAGAGCACAGATACGCAGTATTTT. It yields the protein CSVATESTDTQYF.

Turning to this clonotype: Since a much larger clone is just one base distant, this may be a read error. The CDR3 here is CAGEGSSRQYF. The CDR3 DNA reads TGTGCCGGCGAGGGTAGCTCGAGGCAGTATTTT. The chain uses TRBV7-2 and TRBJ2-3; possibly TRBD2 for D (5 bases). V was trimmed by 11 bases and J by 11 bases, leaving 17 bases between them. Germline V gene sequence: CDR1 SGHTA, CDR2 FQGNSA. The CDR3 has 11 residues.

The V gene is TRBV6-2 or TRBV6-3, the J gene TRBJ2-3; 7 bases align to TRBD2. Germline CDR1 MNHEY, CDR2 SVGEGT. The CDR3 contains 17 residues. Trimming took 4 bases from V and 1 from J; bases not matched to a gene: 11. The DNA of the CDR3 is TGTGCCAGCAGTTTGATTTCGACTAGCTTGCGCACAGATACGCAGTATTTT. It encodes CASSLISTSLRTDTQYF.

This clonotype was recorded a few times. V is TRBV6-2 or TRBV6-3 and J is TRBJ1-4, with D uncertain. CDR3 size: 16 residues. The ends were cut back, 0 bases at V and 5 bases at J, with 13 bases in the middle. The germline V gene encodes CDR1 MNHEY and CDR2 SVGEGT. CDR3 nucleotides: TGTGCCAGCAGTTACTCGAAGCGGCTAAGGAATGAAAAACTGTTTTTT. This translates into CASSYSKRLRNEKLFF.

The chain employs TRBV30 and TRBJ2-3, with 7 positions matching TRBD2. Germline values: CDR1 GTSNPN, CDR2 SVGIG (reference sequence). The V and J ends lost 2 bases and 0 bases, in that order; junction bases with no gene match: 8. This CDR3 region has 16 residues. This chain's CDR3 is CAWSLLLAASTDTQYF. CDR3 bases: TGTGCCTGGAGTCTTTTGCTAGCGGCCAGCACAGATACGCAGTATTTT.

The CDR3 region has the DNA TGTGCCAGCAGGCCACTAGTTCTCCTTGAAGTCGACGAGCAGTTCTTC. Encoded protein: CASRPLVLLEVDEQFF. The chain uses TRBV28 and TRBJ2-1, with TRBD2 as a possible D gene (5 bases). CDR1 and CDR2 from the germline V gene are MDHEN and SYDVKM. The CDR3 runs 16 residues. Trimming cost V 6 bases and J 10 bases, with 25 bases left between them. The full variable domain, in which reference TRBV28 and TRBJ2-1 provide the parts outside the CDR3, is DVKVTQSSRYLVKRTGEKVFLECVQDMDHENMFWYRQDPGLGLRLIYFSYDVKMKEKGDIPEGYSVSREKKERFSLILESASTNQTSMYLCASRPLVLLEVDEQFFGPGTRLTVL.

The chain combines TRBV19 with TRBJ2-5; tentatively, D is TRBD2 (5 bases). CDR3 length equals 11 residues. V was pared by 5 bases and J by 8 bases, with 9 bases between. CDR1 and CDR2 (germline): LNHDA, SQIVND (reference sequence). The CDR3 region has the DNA TGTGCCAGTAGTTCGGGGAGAACCCAGTACTTC. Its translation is CASSSGRTQYF.

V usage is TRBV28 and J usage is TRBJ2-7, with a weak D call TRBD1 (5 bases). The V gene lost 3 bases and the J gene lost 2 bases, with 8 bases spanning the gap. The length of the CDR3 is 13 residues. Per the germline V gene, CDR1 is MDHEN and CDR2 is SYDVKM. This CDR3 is CASSFFRAYEQYF. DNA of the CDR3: TGTGCCAGCAGTTTCTTCAGGGCCTACGAGCAGTACTTC. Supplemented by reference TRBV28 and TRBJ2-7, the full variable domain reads DVKVTQSSRYLVKRTGEKVFLECVQDMDHENMFWYRQDPGLGLRLIYFSYDVKMKEKGDIPEGYSVSREKKERFSLILESASTNQTSMYLCASSFFRAYEQYFGPGTRLTVT.

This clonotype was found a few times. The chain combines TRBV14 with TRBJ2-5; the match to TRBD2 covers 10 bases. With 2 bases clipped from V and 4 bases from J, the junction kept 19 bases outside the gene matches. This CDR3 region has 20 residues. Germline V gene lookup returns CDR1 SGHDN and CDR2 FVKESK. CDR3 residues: CASSQRIRGTAGGPSETQYF. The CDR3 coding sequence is TGTGCCAGCAGCCAAAGAATCAGGGGTACAGCGGGAGGGCCGTCAGAGACCCAGTACTTC.

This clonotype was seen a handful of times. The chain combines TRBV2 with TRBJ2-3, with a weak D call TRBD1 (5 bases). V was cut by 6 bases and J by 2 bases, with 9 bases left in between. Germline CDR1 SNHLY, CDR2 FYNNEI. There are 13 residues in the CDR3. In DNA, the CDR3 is TGTGCCAGCAGCGCAGGGTACACAGATACGCAGTATTTT. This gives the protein CASSAGYTDTQYF.

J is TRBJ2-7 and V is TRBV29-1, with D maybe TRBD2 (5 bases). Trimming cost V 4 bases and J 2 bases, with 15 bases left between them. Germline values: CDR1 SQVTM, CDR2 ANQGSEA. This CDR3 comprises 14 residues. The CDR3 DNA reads TGCAGCGTTGCAAAGAGGGCAGAAGCCTACGAGCAGTACTTC. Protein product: CSVAKRAEAYEQYF.

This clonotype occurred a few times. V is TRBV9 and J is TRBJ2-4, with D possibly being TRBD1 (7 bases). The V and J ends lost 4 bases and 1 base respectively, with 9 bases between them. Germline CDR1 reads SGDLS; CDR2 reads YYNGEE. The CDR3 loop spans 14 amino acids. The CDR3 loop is CASSPGGAKNIQYF. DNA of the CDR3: TGTGCCAGCAGCCCAGGGGGGGCCAAAAACATTCAGTACTTC.

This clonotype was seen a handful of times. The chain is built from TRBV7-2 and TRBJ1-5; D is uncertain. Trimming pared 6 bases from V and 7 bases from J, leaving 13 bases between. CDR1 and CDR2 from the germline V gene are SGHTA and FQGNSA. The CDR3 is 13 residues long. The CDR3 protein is CASSPWGVQPQHF. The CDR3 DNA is TGTGCCAGCAGTCCCTGGGGTGTACAGCCCCAGCATTTT.

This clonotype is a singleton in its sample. For the CDR3, the DNA is TGTGCCAGCGGACAGACAGATACGCAGTATTTT. As protein: CASGQTDTQYF. The rearrangement links TRBV10-3 to TRBJ2-3, with D possibly TRBD1 on 6 matching bases. The CDR3 consists of 11 residues. Trimming pared 10 bases from V and 3 bases from J, leaving 8 bases between. Germline-derived CDR1 and CDR2 are ENHRY and SYGVKD.

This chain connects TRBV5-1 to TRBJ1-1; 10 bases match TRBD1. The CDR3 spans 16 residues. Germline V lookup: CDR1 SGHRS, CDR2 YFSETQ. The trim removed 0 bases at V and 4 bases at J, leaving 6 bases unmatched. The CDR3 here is CASSLASTGGFTEAFF. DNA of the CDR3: TGCGCCAGCAGCTTGGCCTCGACAGGGGGCTTCACTGAAGCTTTCTTT. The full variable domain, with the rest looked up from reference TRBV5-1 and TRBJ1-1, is KAGVTQTPRYLIKTRGQQVTLSCSPISGHRSVSWYQQTPGQGLQFLFEYFSETQRNKGNFPGRFSGRQFSNSRSEMNVSTLELGDSALYLCASSLASTGGFTEAFFGQGTRLTVV.

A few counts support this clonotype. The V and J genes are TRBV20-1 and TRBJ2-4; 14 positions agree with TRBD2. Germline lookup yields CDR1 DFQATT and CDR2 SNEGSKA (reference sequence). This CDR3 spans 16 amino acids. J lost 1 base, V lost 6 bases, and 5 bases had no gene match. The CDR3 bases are TGCAGTGCCCCCAGGACTAGCGGGAGGGCCAAAAACATTCAGTACTTC. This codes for CSAPRTSGRAKNIQYF.

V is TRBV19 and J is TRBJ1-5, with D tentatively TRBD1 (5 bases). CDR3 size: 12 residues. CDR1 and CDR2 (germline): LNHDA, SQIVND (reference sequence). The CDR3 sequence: CGSGGNNQPQHF. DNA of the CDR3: TGTGGTTCCGGGGGGAACAATCAGCCCCAGCATTTT.

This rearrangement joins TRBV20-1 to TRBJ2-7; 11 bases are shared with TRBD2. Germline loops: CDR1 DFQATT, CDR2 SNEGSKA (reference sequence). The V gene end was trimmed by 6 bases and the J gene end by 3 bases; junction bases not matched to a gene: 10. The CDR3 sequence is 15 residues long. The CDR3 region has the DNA TGCAGTGCCGGGGGTAGACTAGCGGGACTCTACGAGCAGTACTTC. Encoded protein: CSAGGRLAGLYEQYF.

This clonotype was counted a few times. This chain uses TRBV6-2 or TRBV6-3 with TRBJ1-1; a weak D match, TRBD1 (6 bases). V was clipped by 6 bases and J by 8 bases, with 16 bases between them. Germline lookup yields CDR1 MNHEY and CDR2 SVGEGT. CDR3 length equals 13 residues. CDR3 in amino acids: CASSSGQFLEAFF. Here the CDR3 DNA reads TGTGCCAGCAGCTCCGGACAGTTTTTAGAAGCTTTCTTT.

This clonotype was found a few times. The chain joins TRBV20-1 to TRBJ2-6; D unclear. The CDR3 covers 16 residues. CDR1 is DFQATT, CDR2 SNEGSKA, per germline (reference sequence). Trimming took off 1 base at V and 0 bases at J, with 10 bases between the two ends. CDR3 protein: CSARGALSSGANVLTF. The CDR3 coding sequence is TGCAGTGCTAGAGGGGCCTTGAGCTCTGGGGCCAACGTCCTGACTTTC.